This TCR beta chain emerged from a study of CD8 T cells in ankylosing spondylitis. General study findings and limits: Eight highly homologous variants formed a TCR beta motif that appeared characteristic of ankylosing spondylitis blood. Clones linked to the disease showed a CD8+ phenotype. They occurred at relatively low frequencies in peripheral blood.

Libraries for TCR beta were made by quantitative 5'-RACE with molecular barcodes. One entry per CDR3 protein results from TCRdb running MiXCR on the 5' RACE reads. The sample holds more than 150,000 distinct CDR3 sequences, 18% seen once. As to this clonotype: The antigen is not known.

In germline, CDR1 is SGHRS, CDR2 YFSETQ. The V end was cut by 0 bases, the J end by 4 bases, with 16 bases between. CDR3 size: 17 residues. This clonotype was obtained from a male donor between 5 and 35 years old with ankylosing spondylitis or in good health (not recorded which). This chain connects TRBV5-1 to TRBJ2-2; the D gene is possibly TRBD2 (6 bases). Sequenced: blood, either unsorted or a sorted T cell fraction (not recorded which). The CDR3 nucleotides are TGCGCCAGCAGCTTGGGGCCTAGCGCTATCGGCACCGGGGAGCTGTTTTTT. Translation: CASSLGPSAIGTGELFF.